What follows is one T cell receptor (beta chain) and its context. The antigen is undetermined. These data originate in a study of OX40 agonist ivuxolimab in advanced cancers. Study-wide points: People who partly responded at 0.1-3.0 mg/kg had some of the least clonal expansion seen.

V gave up 0 bases and J gave up 3 bases, with 8 bases separating them. Germline assignment: CDR1 SGHRS and CDR2 YFSETQ. This CDR3 spans 14 amino acids. The protocol was immunoSEQ multiplex PCR, while the TCRdb copy is restricted to in-frame clones and leaves out a portion. The data show about 68,000 clones, with over 65% seen just once and 0.55% to 0.85% held by the top ten. Material: CD4+ or CD8+ T cells sorted from blood, obtained in a trial of the OX40 agonist ivuxolimab. This chain joins TRBV5-1 and TRBJ2-3; TRBD2 might be the D (6 bases). This clonotype was obtained from an adult with an advanced solid tumor such as melanoma, head and neck, liver or kidney cancer. The CDR3 loop is CASSLARGTDTQYF. In DNA, the CDR3 is TGCGCCAGCAGCTTGGCCCGGGGGACAGATACGCAGTATTTT.